A selection of T cell receptor beta chains follows, all from one sample in a study of cytomegalovirus exposure and HLA in healthy donors. Generated by immunoSEQ multiplex PCR, the TCRdb table keeps only in-frame clones and is missing some. The sample holds some 90,000 clones, around 80% seen once. Sample: PBMCs. Receptors were obtained from a man aged 30 to 45 in good health and CMV-seronegative. CDR3s leave out the opening cysteine and the closing phenylalanine or tryptophan.

j_call cdr3_length v_call cdr3_aa
TRBJ1-1 10 TRBV9 ASSVGTEEAF
TRBJ2-7 11 TRBV27 ASSFAGGYEQY
TRBJ2-1 15 TRBV4-1 ASSQDEVGAGGNEQF
TRBJ1-1 13 TRBV7-6 ASSTGTGDGTEAF
TRBJ1-2 13 TRBV19 ASSSRQTINYGYT
TRBJ2-2 13 TRBV7-8 ASSLGDRGYGELF
TRBJ2-2 14 TRBV7-3 ASSLMRQGGTGELF
TRBJ1-2 14 TRBV7-9 ASSLGAAGQTLHYT
TRBJ1-6 12 TRBV27 ASSLGTGNSPLH
TRBJ2-5 14 TRBV5-1 ASSLDSARGLETQY
TRBJ1-1 11 TRBV18 ASSLGDRAEAF
TRBJ2-5 11 TRBV9 ASNQGERETQY
TRBJ1-2 14 TRBV9 ASSVVGARGVYGYT
TRBJ2-7 10 TRBV6-6 ASTSGAYEQY
TRBJ1-4 13 TRBV19 ASSIGGATNEKLF
TRBJ2-5 12 TRBV6-1 ASKAWAVQETQY
TRBJ1-4 11 TRBV28 ASSLVSGEKLF
TRBJ2-1 13 TRBV25-1 ASSHGGGPYNEQF
TRBJ1-1 15 TRBV7-9 SSSNRQGGQVNTEAF
TRBJ1-2 8 TRBV19 ASSLYGYT
TRBJ1-2 14 TRBV4-2 ASSQSRRGLDYGYT
TRBJ2-1 11 TRBV6-1 ASRDGGYNEQF
TRBJ1-6 12 TRBV5-4 ASSSGTVGSPLH
TRBJ1-1 10 TRBV5-6 ASSLLGAEAF
TRBJ1-5 15 TRBV27 ASSPGQGGYSNQPQH
TRBJ2-3 15 TRBV9 ASSVGLAGGTADTQY
TRBJ2-1 12 TRBV6-1 ASSESGSYNEQF